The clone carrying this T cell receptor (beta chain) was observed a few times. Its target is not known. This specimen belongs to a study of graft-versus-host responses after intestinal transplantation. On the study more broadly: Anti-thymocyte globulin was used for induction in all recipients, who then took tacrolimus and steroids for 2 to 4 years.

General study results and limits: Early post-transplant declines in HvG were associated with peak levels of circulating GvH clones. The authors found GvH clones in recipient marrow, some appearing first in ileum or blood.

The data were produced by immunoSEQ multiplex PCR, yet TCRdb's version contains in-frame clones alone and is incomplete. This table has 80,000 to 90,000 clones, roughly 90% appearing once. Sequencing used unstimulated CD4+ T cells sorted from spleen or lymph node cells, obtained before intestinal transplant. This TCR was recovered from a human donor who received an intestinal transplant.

CDR3 DNA sequence: TGCGCCAGCAGCACCAAGACTAGCGGGACAGATACGCAGTATTTT. Its protein is CASSTKTSGTDTQYF. The V gene is TRBV5-1, the J gene TRBJ2-3; 10 nucleotides agree with TRBD2. Germline lookup yields CDR1 SGHRS and CDR2 YFSETQ. This CDR3 has 15 residues. The V segment lost 4 bases and the J segment 3 bases; nucleotides outside the gene matches: 5.